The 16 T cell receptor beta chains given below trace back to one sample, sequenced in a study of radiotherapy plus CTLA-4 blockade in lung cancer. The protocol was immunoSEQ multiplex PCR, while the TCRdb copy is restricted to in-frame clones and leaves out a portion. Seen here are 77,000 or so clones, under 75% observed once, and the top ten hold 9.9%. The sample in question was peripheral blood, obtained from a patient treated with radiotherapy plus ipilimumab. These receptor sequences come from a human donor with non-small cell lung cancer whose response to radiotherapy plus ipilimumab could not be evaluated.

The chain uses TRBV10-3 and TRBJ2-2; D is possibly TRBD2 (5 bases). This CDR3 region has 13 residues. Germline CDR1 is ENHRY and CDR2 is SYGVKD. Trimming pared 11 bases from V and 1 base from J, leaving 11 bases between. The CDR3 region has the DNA TGTGCCGCGGGCCTACGGAACACCGGGGAGCTGTTTTTT. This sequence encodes CAAGLRNTGELFF.

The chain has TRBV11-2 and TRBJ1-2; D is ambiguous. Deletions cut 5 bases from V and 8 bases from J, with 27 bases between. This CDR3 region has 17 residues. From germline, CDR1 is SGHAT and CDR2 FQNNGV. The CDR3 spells CASSNLFRGPAGSGYTF. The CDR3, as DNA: TGTGCCAGCAGCAATCTCTTCCGTGGTCCCGCGGGGTCCGGCTACACCTTC.

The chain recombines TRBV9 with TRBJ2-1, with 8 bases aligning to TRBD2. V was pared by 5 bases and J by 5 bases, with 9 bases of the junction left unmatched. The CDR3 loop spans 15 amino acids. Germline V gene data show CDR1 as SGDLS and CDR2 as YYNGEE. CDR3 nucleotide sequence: TGTGCCAGCAGAGCTCCGGGACTAGAAGACAATGAGCAGTTCTTC. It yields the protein CASRAPGLEDNEQFF.

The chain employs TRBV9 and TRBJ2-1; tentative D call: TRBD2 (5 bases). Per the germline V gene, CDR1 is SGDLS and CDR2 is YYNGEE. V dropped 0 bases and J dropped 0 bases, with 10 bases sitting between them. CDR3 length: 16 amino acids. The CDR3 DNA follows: TGTGCCAGCAGCGTAGTCGGCAGCGGCTCCTACAATGAGCAGTTCTTC. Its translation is CASSVVGSGSYNEQFF.

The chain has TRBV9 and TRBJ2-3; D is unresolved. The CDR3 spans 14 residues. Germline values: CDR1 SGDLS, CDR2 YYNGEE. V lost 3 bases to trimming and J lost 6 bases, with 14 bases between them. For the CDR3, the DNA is TGTGCCAGCAGCGGAGCTTTGCTATCGGATACGCAGTATTTT. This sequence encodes CASSGALLSDTQYF.

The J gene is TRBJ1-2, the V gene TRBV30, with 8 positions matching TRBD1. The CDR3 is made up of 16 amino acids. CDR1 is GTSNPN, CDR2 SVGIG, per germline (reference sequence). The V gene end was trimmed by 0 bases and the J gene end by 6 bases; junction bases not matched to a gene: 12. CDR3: CAWSVSGAGGADGYTF. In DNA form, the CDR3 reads TGTGCCTGGAGTGTAAGCGGGGCAGGGGGCGCGGATGGCTACACCTTC.

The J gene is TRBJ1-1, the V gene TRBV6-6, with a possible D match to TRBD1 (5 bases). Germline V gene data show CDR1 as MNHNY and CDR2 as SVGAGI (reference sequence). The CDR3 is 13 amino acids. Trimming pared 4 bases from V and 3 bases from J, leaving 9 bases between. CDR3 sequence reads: CASSFRADTEAFF. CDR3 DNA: TGTGCCAGCAGTTTCAGGGCGGACACTGAAGCTTTCTTT.

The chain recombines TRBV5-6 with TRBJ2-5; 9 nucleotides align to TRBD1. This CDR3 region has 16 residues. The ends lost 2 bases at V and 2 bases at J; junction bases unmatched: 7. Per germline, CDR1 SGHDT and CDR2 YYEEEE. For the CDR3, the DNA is TGTGCCAGCAGCTTACGGGACAGGGACTCTCAAGAGACCCAGTACTTC. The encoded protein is CASSLRDRDSQETQYF.

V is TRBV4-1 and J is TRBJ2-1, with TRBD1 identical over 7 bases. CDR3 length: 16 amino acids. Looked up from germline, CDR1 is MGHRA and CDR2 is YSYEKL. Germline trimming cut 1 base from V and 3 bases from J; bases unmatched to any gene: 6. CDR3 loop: CASSQVGSGGYNEQFF. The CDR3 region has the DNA TGCGCCAGCAGCCAAGTAGGGTCAGGGGGCTACAATGAGCAGTTCTTC.

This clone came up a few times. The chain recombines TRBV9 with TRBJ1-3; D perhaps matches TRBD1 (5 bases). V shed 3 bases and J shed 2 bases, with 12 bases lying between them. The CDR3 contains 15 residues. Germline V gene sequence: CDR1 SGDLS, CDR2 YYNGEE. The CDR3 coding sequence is TGTGCCAGCAGCGCCTCCGACAGTCCTGGAAACACCATATATTTT. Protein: CASSASDSPGNTIYF.

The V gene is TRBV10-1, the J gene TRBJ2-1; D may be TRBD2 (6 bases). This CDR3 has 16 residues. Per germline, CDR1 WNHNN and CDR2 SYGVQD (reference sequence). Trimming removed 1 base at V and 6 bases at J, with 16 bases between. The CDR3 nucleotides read TGCGCCAGCAGTGAGTGGGGGGAAGGAGGTACCAATGAGCAGTTCTTC. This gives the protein CASSEWGEGGTNEQFF.

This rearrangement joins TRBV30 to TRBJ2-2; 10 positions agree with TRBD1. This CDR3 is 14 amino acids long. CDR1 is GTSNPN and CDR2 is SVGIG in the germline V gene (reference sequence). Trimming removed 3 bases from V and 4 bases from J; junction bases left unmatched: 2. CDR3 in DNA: TGTGCCTGGAGGGGACAGGGGCTCACCGGGGAGCTGTTTTTT. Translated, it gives CAWRGQGLTGELFF.

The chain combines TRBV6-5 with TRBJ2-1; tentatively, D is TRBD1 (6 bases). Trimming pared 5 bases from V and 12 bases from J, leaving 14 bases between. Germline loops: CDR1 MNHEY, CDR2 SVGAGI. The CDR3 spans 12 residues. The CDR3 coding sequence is TGTGCCAGCAGTAAACAGGGTTTTGGGCAGTTCTTC. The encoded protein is CASSKQGFGQFF.

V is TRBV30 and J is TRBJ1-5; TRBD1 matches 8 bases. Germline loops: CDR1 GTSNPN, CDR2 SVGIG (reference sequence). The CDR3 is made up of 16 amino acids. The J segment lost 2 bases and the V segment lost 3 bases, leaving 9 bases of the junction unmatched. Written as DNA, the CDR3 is TGTGCCTGGAGCGGAGGATCAGGGGGCCGCAATCAGCCCCAGCATTTT. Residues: CAWSGGSGGRNQPQHF.

The CDR3 here is CASSPRTVSYEQYF. The CDR3 nucleotides are TGTGCCAGCAGCCCCCGGACAGTCTCCTACGAGCAGTACTTC. The J gene is TRBJ2-7, the V gene TRBV9; D is perhaps TRBD1 (6 bases). Trimming shortened V by 4 bases and J by 0 bases, and 11 bases separated the two germline ends. The CDR3 runs to 14 residues. CDR1 and CDR2 from the germline V gene are SGDLS and YYNGEE.

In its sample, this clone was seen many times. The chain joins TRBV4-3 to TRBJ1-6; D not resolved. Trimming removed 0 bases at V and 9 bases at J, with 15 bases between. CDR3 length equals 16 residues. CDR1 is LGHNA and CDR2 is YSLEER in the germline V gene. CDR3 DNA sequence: TGCGCCAGCAGCCAAGACCGGGAAGGGAGTGGTTCACCCCTCCACTTT. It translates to CASSQDREGSGSPLHF.